The following is a T cell receptor (beta chain) sequence with its context. No cognate antigen has been identified for it. No base-level quality is on record; no much larger clone is a single base apart. Sequences DFQATT (CDR1) and SNEGSKA (CDR2) are obtained from the germline V gene (reference sequence). The CDR3, cysteine through phenylalanine, is 13 amino acids long. Only the CDR3 DNA is retained, 39 bases long and in frame from the first base. The trim is 2 bases for V and 4 bases for J, with a gap of 8 bases between the germline ends. The data originate from a study of identical twins listed by TCRdb under 2016. With regard to the full study: To test whether fetal clonotypes persist, this study deep-sequenced TCR alpha and beta repertoires from monozygotic twins, from unrelated adults of various ages, and from cord blood. Replicate twin experiments were performed at different times using different library preparation protocols to rule out contamination. On the study overall, not on this receptor specifically: Abundant cord blood beta clonotypes had fewer insertions, young adult naive repertoires showed a similar but weaker trend, and memory repertoires showed no such trend. Recombination models systematically underestimated out-of-frame TCR alpha sharing in monozygotic twins but agreed with sharing between unrelated individuals. Invariant T cells such as MAIT and iNKT could partly confound zero-insertion analyses, though diverse VJ usage argued against this for most clonotypes. Compared with coincidental sharing between unrelated individuals, out-of-frame TCR alpha sequences shared between twins showed an excess of sequences with low generation probability. Because the same donors could not be followed over many years, the conclusions relied on cross-sectional statistical analysis. In beta out-of-frame sequences, excess twin sharing was weaker, because having fewer shared sequences lowered the signal-to-noise ratio.

The library came from 5' RACE. Instrument on record: Illumina HiSeq 2000. A universal primer binding site was introduced by template switching, and a unique molecular identifier was present in the final cDNA, enabling accurate counting of TCR cDNA molecules. Specific primers in the conserved constant-segment region were used to synthesize first-strand cDNA for TCR alpha and beta chains. Each cDNA library was double barcoded, with a SMART-Mk sample barcode plus Illumina barcodes, to control for contamination. TruSeq adapter sequences along with Illumina sample barcodes were introduced in two successive PCR steps. The TCR alpha and beta cDNA libraries were sequenced on the Illumina HiSeq platform using custom primers. In the source study's methods: Unique molecular identifiers were extracted from raw reads with MiGEC, and CDR3 positions were determined with MiXCR. For each individual, recombination models were inferred using an EM algorithm with the repgenHMM and IGoR tools. The tcR package in R was used for shared clonotype analysis, with sharing normalized by the product of cloneset sizes. To study raw recombination free of thymic and clonal selection effects, out-of-frame nonproductive sequences were analyzed. In-frame beta chains were kept once TCRdb had trimmed the public reads at Q25 with fastp and called clones with MiXCR. CDR3 protein duplicates are merged, each entry listing the most common genes and DNA. The V and J calls reflect TCRdb's pipeline rather than the authors' work. This sample gives about 890,000 distinct CDR3 sequences in total; 10% to 15% of them show up just once. The ten top clones hold around 1.5% of the sample.

All donors were healthy Caucasians. Three pairs of female monozygotic twins, all aged roughly 18 to 29 years, were included in the twin cohort. The RNA used for TCR libraries was isolated from peripheral blood mononuclear cells. These same data were also listed under a study on yellow fever vaccine responses in identical twins. Reported in the second study: According to the authors, in identical twins the way T cells responded to vaccination appeared partly convergent and partly personalized. In identical twins, the study followed T cell clones that responded to the vaccine with precision.

The rearranged segments are TRBV20-1 and TRBJ2-2; matching of 5 bases hints at TRBD1 as the D gene. The specimen sequenced was PBMCs. The TCR comes from a woman aged 18-29 years in good health. The CDR3 amino acid sequence is: CSARPGATGELFF. The nucleotide sequence is TGCAGTGCTAGACCTGGGGCCACCGGGGAGCTGTTTTTT.